What follows describes a single T cell receptor (beta chain). The data derive from a study of T cells after yellow fever vaccination. TCRdb re-analysed the 5' RACE reads in MiXCR, keeping a single row per CDR3 protein. In the table there are a few hundred thousand distinct CDR3 sequences, roughly 7.2% of which are singletons. Germline CDR1 and CDR2: SGHRS and YFSETQ. Trimming shortened V by 0 bases and J by 8 bases, and 12 bases separated the two germline ends. The CDR3 totals 14 residues. The TCR comes from a man aged 25 to 40 who received the YFV17D yellow fever vaccine. Sequencing used CD4+ T cells sorted from PBMCs, obtained 15 days after the yellow fever booster vaccination. The chain carries TRBV5-1 and TRBJ2-4, with D tentatively TRBD2 (6 bases). CDR3 sequence reads: CASSLEGGVDIQYF. CDR3 DNA: TGCGCCAGCAGCTTGGAAGGAGGGGTGGACATTCAGTACTTC. Full variable domain (missing parts from reference TRBV5-1 and TRBJ2-4): KAGVTQTPRYLIKTRGQQVTLSCSPISGHRSVSWYQQTPGQGLQFLFEYFSETQRNKGNFPGRFSGRQFSNSRSEMNVSTLELGDSALYLCASSLEGGVDIQYFGAGTRLSVL.